This passage covers 8 T cell receptor beta chains from one sample sequenced in a study of blood T cell repertoires in COVID-19 (dated by TCRdb to the early 2020s). Libraries were prepared through the immunoSEQ multiplex PCR assay. TCRdb took this table from immuneACCESS and kept in-frame rearrangements with V and J called. Such tables lack part of the clones; where checked against another copy, unresolved V genes explain under half of the gap, and the rest is unexplained. This sample holds roughly 250,000 clones; 85% to 90% were observed only once. The ten top clones hold approximately 1.6% of the sample. The specimen was PBMCs or T cells enriched from blood (not recorded which). The receptor set was obtained from a woman between 45 and 65 years old who had recovered from COVID-19.

The chain has TRBV28 and TRBJ1-1; TRBD1 is a possible D gene (5 bases). With 2 bases removed from V and 4 bases from J, the gap between germline ends came to 17 bases. CDR3 length: 16 residues. Per germline, CDR1 MDHEN and CDR2 SYDVKM. The CDR3 bases are TGTGCCAGCAGTTTACCGCGGTCAGGGTTTGGCACTGAAGCTTTCTTT. Its translation is CASSLPRSGFGTEAFF.

This clone was detected only once. The V and J genes are TRBV28 and TRBJ2-1, with D possibly TRBD1 on 6 matching bases. Germline values: CDR1 MDHEN, CDR2 SYDVKM. Trimming cost V 2 bases and J 6 bases, with 11 bases left between them. The CDR3 extends over 14 amino acids. The CDR3, as DNA: TGTGCCAGCAGTTTAACAGGGTGGGGCAATGAGCAGTTCTTC. Amino acid sequence: CASSLTGWGNEQFF.

This clone has a handful of counts. This specimen includes other DNA sequences encoding the same CDR3. This chain's CDR3 is CASSQGLSTDTQYF. The DNA of the CDR3 is TGCGCCAGCAGCCAGGGACTTAGCACAGATACGCAGTATTTT. The rearrangement uses TRBV5-1 and TRBJ2-3; TRBD2 is a possible D gene (6 bases). CDR3 length: 14 residues. V lost 4 bases, J lost 0 bases, and 9 bases lay in between. Germline V gene sequence: CDR1 SGHRS, CDR2 YFSETQ.

The chain couples TRBV24-1 to TRBJ2-2, with D possibly matching TRBD2 (6 bases). This CDR3 contains 13 residues. Trimming took off 3 bases at V and 10 bases at J, with 11 bases between the two ends. Germline V gene lookup returns CDR1 KGHDR and CDR2 SFDVKD. DNA for the CDR3: TGTGCCACCAGTGATAACCCTAGCGTGGAGCTGTTTTTT. As protein: CATSDNPSVELFF.

This sequence joins TRBV19 and TRBJ2-5; 13 bases are shared with TRBD2. From germline, CDR1 is LNHDA and CDR2 SQIVND (reference sequence). V lost 4 bases and J lost 0; bases outside the gene matches: 2. The CDR3 contains 16 residues. CDR3 sequence: CASSKTSGGYQETQYF. CDR3 sequence (DNA): TGTGCCAGTAGTAAGACTAGCGGGGGGTACCAAGAGACCCAGTACTTC.

The CDR3 here is CASSPPQGSGIAEQFF. CDR3 in DNA: TGTGCCAGCAGCCCCCCCCAGGGTAGCGGGATAGCTGAGCAGTTCTTC. This chain links TRBV3-1 (or the pseudogene TRBV3-2) with TRBJ2-1, with 8 bases matching TRBD2. This CDR3 is built from 16 residues. V trimming: 4 bases; J trimming: 9 bases; junction bases outside the gene matches: 14. The germline V gene encodes CDR1 LGHDT and CDR2 YNNKEL (reference sequence).

This clone was found once. The chain recombines TRBV24-1 with TRBJ2-2, with a weak D call TRBD2 (5 bases). The germline V gene encodes CDR1 KGHDR and CDR2 SFDVKD. Between the trimmed V and J ends, which lost 8 bases and 4 bases, there was a span of 16 bases. The CDR3 consists of 15 residues. The CDR3 here is CATNLTEGLTGELFF. DNA for the CDR3: TGTGCCACCAATCTCACTGAGGGCCTCACCGGGGAGCTGTTTTTT.

The sample holds a few counts of this clone. Written as DNA, the CDR3 is TGTGCCAGCAGCTTACGGGAAGGCACTGAAGCTTTCTTT. This encodes CASSLREGTEAFF. The chain joins TRBV7-2 to TRBJ1-1; D gene uncertain. The CDR3 spans 13 residues. Trimming left V 2 bases short and J 4 bases short, with 8 bases between. Germline-derived CDR1 and CDR2 are SGHTA and FQGNSA.